This T cell receptor (beta chain) was captured by sequencing in a study of T cells in localized non-small cell lung cancer. General observations from the study: Appearing in adjacent lung were a median approximately 60 of the top 100 tumor clones. Heterogeneity stays possible, as sequencing covered only one tumor region. Uninvolved adjacent lung showed the highest T cell clonality, exceeding tumor. Higher T cell density in the blood was associated with longer overall survival, whereas higher adjacent-lung clonality associated with shorter survival.

Using immunoSEQ multiplex PCR, the repertoire was profiled, and TCRdb retains in-frame clones only, with some absent. The sample has thousands of clones; roughly 19% are singletons. About this clone: Its target is not known.

This CDR3 is built from 15 residues. J lost 5 bases, V lost 3 bases, and 5 bases had no gene match. CDR1 and CDR2 from the germline V gene are WSHSY and SAAADI. The origin of this receptor is a man aged 35 to 69 with stage I squamous cell lung carcinoma. The sequenced sample was lung tumor tissue, obtained before any cancer treatment. The V gene is TRBV10-2, the J gene TRBJ2-3; TRBD2 matches 10 bases. Here the CDR3 DNA reads TGCGCCAGCAGTGACATAGCGGGAGGTGGAGATACGCAGTATTTT. It specifies CASSDIAGGGDTQYF.